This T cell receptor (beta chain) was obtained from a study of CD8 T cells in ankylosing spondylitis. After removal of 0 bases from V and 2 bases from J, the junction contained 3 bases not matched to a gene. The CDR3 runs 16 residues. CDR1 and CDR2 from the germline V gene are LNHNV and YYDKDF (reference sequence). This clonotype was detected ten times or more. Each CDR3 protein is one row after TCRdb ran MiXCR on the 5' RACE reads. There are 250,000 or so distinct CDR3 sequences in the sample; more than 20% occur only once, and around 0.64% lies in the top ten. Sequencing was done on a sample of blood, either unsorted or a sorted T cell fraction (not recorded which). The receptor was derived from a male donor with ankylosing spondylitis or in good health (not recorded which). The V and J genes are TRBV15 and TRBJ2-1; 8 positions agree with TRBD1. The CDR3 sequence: CATSRDGQGTYNEQFF. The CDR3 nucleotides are TGTGCCACCAGCAGAGATGGACAGGGCACCTACAATGAGCAGTTCTTC.